These 21 T cell receptor beta chains originate from one sample sequenced in a study of blood T cell repertoires in COVID-19. Assay: immunoSEQ multiplex PCR; the TCRdb copy retains only in-frame clones and omits some. The sample has 300,000 to 400,000 clones; about 86% are singletons. Input material: peripheral blood. Receptor source: a woman aged 55-70 years with COVID-19, enrolled during active disease.

The chain has TRBV30 and TRBJ1-5; D not resolved. Germline CDR1 reads GTSNPN; CDR2 reads SVGIG (reference sequence). V gave up 2 bases and J gave up 1 base, with 9 bases separating them. The CDR3 totals 14 residues. Here the CDR3 reads CAWSSGGSNQPQHF. The CDR3 DNA reads as TGTGCCTGGAGTTCCGGCGGAAGCAATCAGCCCCAGCATTTT.

CDR3 DNA sequence: TGCGCCAGCAGCCAACTCTACAGGGCAGGCTACACCTTC. It encodes CASSQLYRAGYTF. The chain is built from TRBV4-1 and TRBJ1-2, with D possibly being TRBD1 (6 bases). The CDR3 runs to 13 residues. Germline V gene lookup returns CDR1 MGHRA and CDR2 YSYEKL. V lost 2 bases, J lost 8 bases, and 12 bases lay in between.

V usage is TRBV6-5 and J usage is TRBJ2-5; 9 positions agree with TRBD1. This CDR3 has 14 amino acids. Germline V gene sequence: CDR1 MNHEY, CDR2 SVGAGI. Losses at the gene ends were 2 bases for V and 5 bases for J; bases not matched to a gene: 3. CDR3: CASSYTGGGETQYF. For the CDR3, the DNA is TGTGCCAGCAGTTACACAGGGGGCGGTGAGACCCAGTACTTC.

This chain connects TRBV11-1 to TRBJ1-2; 8 bases line up with TRBD1. Germline values: CDR1 SGHAT, CDR2 FQDESV (reference sequence). This CDR3 is 15 amino acids long. V dropped 5 bases and J dropped 1; count of bases not matched to a gene: 6. CDR3 sequence (DNA): TGTGCCAGCAGCCCGACAGGGGCCGATAACTATGGCTACACCTTC. Encoded protein: CASSPTGADNYGYTF.

The chain combines TRBV30 with TRBJ2-5, with 7 positions matching TRBD1. Germline V lookup: CDR1 GTSNPN, CDR2 SVGIG (reference sequence). The ends lost 2 bases at V and 5 bases at J; junction bases unmatched: 5. The CDR3 contains 13 residues. In DNA form, the CDR3 reads TGTGCCTGGAGTCGACAGGGCGTCGAGACCCAGTACTTC. Its protein is CAWSRQGVETQYF.

The chain combines TRBV6-4 with TRBJ2-7, with a tentative D call TRBD2 (5 bases). The CDR3 contains 13 residues. Deletions cut 3 bases from V and 3 bases from J, with 9 bases between. The germline V gene has CDR1 MRHNA and CDR2 SNTAGT. This CDR3 is CASSEEVGYEQYF. DNA for the CDR3: TGTGCCAGCAGTGAGGAGGTTGGCTACGAGCAGTACTTC.

The rearrangement links TRBV7-9 to TRBJ2-7; the D gene is possibly TRBD1 (5 bases). Germline CDR1 SEHNR, CDR2 FQNEAQ (reference sequence). The CDR3 loop spans 15 amino acids. The germline V and J ends were trimmed by 5 bases and 1 base, with 15 bases remaining between them. CDR3 sequence (DNA): TGTGCCAGCAGCAGCCCACCGGACACTTCCTACGAGCAGTACTTC. It translates to CASSSPPDTSYEQYF.

The chain couples TRBV14 to TRBJ2-1; 9 positions match TRBD1. The trim removed 6 bases at V and 6 bases at J, leaving 9 bases unmatched. Germline loops: CDR1 SGHDN, CDR2 FVKESK. The CDR3 contains 15 residues. CDR3: CASSRGTGRGNEQFF. CDR3 DNA sequence: TGTGCCAGCAGTCGTGGGACAGGGAGGGGCAATGAGCAGTTCTTC.

This chain joins TRBV6-5 and TRBJ2-1; D uncertain. Trimming stripped 4 bases from V and 4 bases from J, with 11 bases between. CDR1 is MNHEY and CDR2 is SVGAGI in the germline V gene. This CDR3 spans 14 amino acids. The DNA for the CDR3 is TGTGCCAGCAGTTCGTCGACGACATACAATGAGCAGTTCTTC. As protein: CASSSSTTYNEQFF.

The chain recombines TRBV28 with TRBJ1-5, with a tentative D call TRBD1 (5 bases). This CDR3 spans 14 amino acids. CDR1 MDHEN and CDR2 SYDVKM come from the germline V gene. Deletions cut 1 base from V and 7 bases from J, with 11 bases between. The CDR3 nucleotides read TGTGCCAGCAGTTTATCCAGGGCTAAACAGCCCCAGCATTTT. It is translated as CASSLSRAKQPQHF.

The V call is TRBV29-1, the J call TRBJ2-2, with 7 bases lining up with TRBD2. From germline, CDR1 is SQVTM and CDR2 ANQGSEA. The CDR3 runs 14 residues. V lost 3 bases and J lost 1; bases outside the gene matches: 2. The CDR3 DNA sequence: TGCAGCGTTGATGCGGGAGTGAACACCGGGGAGCTGTTTTTT. Translating gives CSVDAGVNTGELFF.

The chain links TRBV2 to TRBJ1-5; D call uncertain. The V end lost 5 bases, the J end lost 4 bases, and 6 bases lay between the germline ends. Per germline, CDR1 SNHLY and CDR2 FYNNEI. CDR3 size: 12 residues. This chain's CDR3 is CASSPRNQPQHF. The CDR3 coding sequence is TGTGCCAGCAGTCCGAGAAATCAGCCCCAGCATTTT.

The rearrangement joins TRBV6-5 to TRBJ2-7, with unresolved D. The CDR3 runs to 11 residues. In germline, CDR1 is MNHEY, CDR2 SVGAGI. Trimming took off 5 bases at V and 5 bases at J, with 7 bases between the two ends. Written as DNA, the CDR3 is TGTGCCAGCAGTCGCGAGGACGAGCAGTACTTC. It specifies CASSREDEQYF.

This rearrangement joins TRBV6-5 to TRBJ2-1, with 8 bases matching TRBD2. CDR3 size: 16 residues. The trim removed 4 bases at V and 8 bases at J, leaving 13 bases unmatched. Germline values: CDR1 MNHEY, CDR2 SVGAGI. The CDR3 is CASSSSLAGLVHEQFF. The CDR3 bases are TGTGCCAGCAGTTCCTCATTAGCGGGGCTTGTCCATGAGCAGTTCTTC.

The V gene is TRBV30, the J gene TRBJ1-4; the D gene is possibly TRBD1 (5 bases). The ends were cut back, 0 bases at V and 3 bases at J, with 14 bases in the middle. Germline V gene sequence: CDR1 GTSNPN, CDR2 SVGIG (reference sequence). The CDR3 loop spans 16 amino acids. In nucleotides, the CDR3 is TGTGCCTGGAGTGTAGGGCAGGGTCTTGCTAATGAAAAACTGTTTTTT. It specifies CAWSVGQGLANEKLFF.

V and J are TRBV4-2 and TRBJ2-7; TRBD1 aligns across 8 bases. Trimming removed 3 bases from V and 3 bases from J; junction bases left unmatched: 10. Germline CDR1 reads LGHNA; CDR2 reads YNFKEQ. The length of the CDR3 is 16 residues. CDR3 sequence: CASSQGSDREFYEQYF. In nucleotides, the CDR3 is TGTGCCAGCAGCCAGGGGTCGGACAGGGAATTCTACGAGCAGTACTTC.

CDR3 loop: CASSYSGQPFGNTIYF. The CDR3, as DNA: TGTGCCAGCAGTTACTCCGGACAGCCCTTCGGGAACACCATATATTTT. This chain connects TRBV6-5 to TRBJ1-3; tentatively, D is TRBD1 (6 bases). The CDR3 covers 16 residues. The V and J ends lost 0 bases and 7 bases respectively, with 16 bases between them. Germline V lookup: CDR1 MNHEY, CDR2 SVGAGI.

The chain links TRBV7-2 to TRBJ2-3; D possibly corresponds to TRBD1 (6 bases). The CDR3 spans 14 residues. V was pared by 0 bases and J by 4 bases, with 8 bases between. CDR1 is SGHTA and CDR2 is FQGNSA in the germline V gene. The CDR3 bases are TGTGCCAGCAGCTTAGCCTGGGGGCCAGATACGCAGTATTTT. Protein sequence: CASSLAWGPDTQYF.

The rearrangement uses TRBV7-2 and TRBJ1-3; D might be TRBD1 (6 bases). V dropped 6 bases and J dropped 1 base, with 10 bases sitting between them. Germline V lookup: CDR1 SGHTA, CDR2 FQGNSA. This CDR3 is 14 amino acids long. The CDR3 DNA reads TGTGCCAGCAGGAGAACAGGGTCTGGAAACACCATATATTTT. It specifies CASRRTGSGNTIYF.

A few counts support this clone. V is TRBV2 and J is TRBJ2-2; 13 nucleotides match TRBD2. This CDR3 is 18 amino acids long. The junction had 7 bases not matched to a gene; V was cut back by 2 bases and J by 4 bases. Germline loops: CDR1 SNHLY, CDR2 FYNNEI. CDR3 residues: CASSEPTSGGYTTGELFF. In DNA, the CDR3 is TGTGCCAGCAGTGAACCGACTAGCGGGGGGTACACCACCGGGGAGCTGTTTTTT.

The chain recombines TRBV12-3 or TRBV12-4 with TRBJ2-2; D is unresolved. The V end was cut by 6 bases, the J end by 5 bases, with 7 bases between. The CDR3 has 12 amino acids. CDR3 sequence (DNA): TGTGCCAGCAGATTTAATACCGGGGAGCTGTTTTTT. It specifies CASRFNTGELFF.